This T cell receptor (beta chain) was captured by sequencing in a study of blood T cell repertoires in COVID-19. Overall study context: The United States, Italy and Spain were the sources of the acute and convalescent COVID-19 samples. Sources were T cells, B-cell-depleted T cells, or PBMCs; the material itself was cDNA or gDNA.

The CDR3 is 12 residues long. Germline CDR1 is SGHDT and CDR2 is YYEEEE. V was pared by 3 bases and J by 2 bases, with 6 bases between. Original analysis: Estimation of nucleated cell counts was performed using reference gene primer amplification. Libraries were prepared by immunoSEQ multiplex PCR; TCRdb keeps only in-frame clonotypes and omits some of them. The DNA was the basis for D and trimming; V, J and clone size are from that table. The sample has under 200,000 clones; around four fifths are singletons. Sample: peripheral blood. The chain is built from TRBV5-6 and TRBJ2-7; unclear D gene. This sequence originates from a woman aged 25 to 39 with acute or convalescent COVID-19. CDR3 region: CASSSYTYEQYF. The CDR3 nucleotides read TGTGCCAGCAGCTCCTATACCTACGAGCAGTACTTC.